The 27 T cell receptor beta chains below all came from one sample that was sequenced in a study of beta chain features in type 1 diabetes. Their recognized antigens are unknown. Broader study findings: Significant though moderate, a shortening of TCRB CDR3s appeared in all four CD4+ subsets of Type 1 diabetes patients.

The isolated RNA, all of it, was reverse transcribed, so expressed TCRB transcripts were what got sequenced. The protocol was immunoSEQ multiplex PCR, while the TCRdb copy is restricted to in-frame clones and leaves out a portion. Counted here are roughly 300,000 clones, roughly an eighth occurring once; the ten biggest clones make up 0.017%. The sample taken for sequencing was naive CD4+ T cells from blood. Source of these receptors: a man aged 30-40 years with type 1 diabetes.

This clone came up a few times. The rearrangement links TRBV5-1 to TRBJ1-5; D remains ambiguous. Deletions cut 0 bases from V and 4 bases from J, with 14 bases between. The CDR3 is 16 residues long. Germline V gives CDR1 SGHRS, CDR2 YFSETQ. The CDR3 DNA reads TGCGCCAGCAGCTTGGGCGTGACCGACGGGAATCAGCCCCAGCATTTT. As protein: CASSLGVTDGNQPQHF.

This clone turned up a few times. The genes are TRBV30 and TRBJ2-7; D possibly corresponds to TRBD1 (6 bases). V was shortened by 0 bases and J by 7 bases, with 16 bases between the two germline ends. In germline, CDR1 is GTSNPN, CDR2 SVGIG (reference sequence). The CDR3 consists of 14 residues. This CDR3 reads CAWSVQGGRLEQYF. DNA of the CDR3: TGTGCCTGGAGTGTACAAGGGGGAAGATTAGAGCAGTACTTC.

The CDR3 sequence: CATSHSGRTDTQYF. The CDR3 DNA follows: TGTGCCACCAGCCACAGCGGCCGCACAGATACGCAGTATTTT. The gene calls are TRBV15 and TRBJ2-3; D may be TRBD2 (5 bases). The CDR3 is 14 residues long. CDR1 and CDR2 from the germline V gene are LNHNV and YYDKDF (reference sequence). V lost 5 bases, J lost 1 base, and 10 bases lay in between.

Turning to this clone: At the DNA level, this CDR3 is encoded by other sequences in the same sample as well. The chain is built from TRBV5-1 and TRBJ2-3; D uncertain. V was cut by 3 bases and J by 0 bases, with 8 bases left in between. This CDR3 region has 14 residues. Germline V gene sequence: CDR1 SGHRS, CDR2 YFSETQ. The CDR3 DNA reads as TGCGCCAGCAGCTCCGGTGCTAGCACAGATACGCAGTATTTT. This translates into CASSSGASTDTQYF.

This clone came up a few times. This specimen includes other DNA sequences encoding the same CDR3. The chain links TRBV2 to TRBJ2-7; D unclear. V lost 4 bases to trimming and J lost 0 bases, with 4 bases between them. Per germline, CDR1 SNHLY and CDR2 FYNNEI. The CDR3 has 12 amino acids. The CDR3 region has the DNA TGTGCCAGCAGTGGGAGCTCCTACGAGCAGTACTTC. This sequence encodes CASSGSSYEQYF.

V usage is TRBV6-1 and J usage is TRBJ2-7, with TRBD1 as a possible D gene (6 bases). Germline V gene sequence: CDR1 MNHNS, CDR2 SASEGT. Trimming cost V 6 bases and J 3 bases, with 15 bases left between them. This CDR3 is built from 14 residues. Here the CDR3 DNA reads TGTGCCAGCAGCCAGATCGGGACAAGCTACGAGCAGTACTTC. Its translation: CASSQIGTSYEQYF.

This clone showed up just a few times. The chain links TRBV28 to TRBJ1-5; 9 bases are shared with TRBD1. The CDR3 is 15 amino acids. Germline V CDR1 and CDR2: MDHEN, SYDVKM. V dropped 6 bases and J dropped 7; count of bases not matched to a gene: 10. The CDR3 DNA is TGTGCCAGCAGAACCGGGACAGGGATTTGGCAGCCCCAGCATTTT. It yields the protein CASRTGTGIWQPQHF.

The gene calls are TRBV25-1 and TRBJ2-2; 11 positions match TRBD2. Germline loops: CDR1 MGHDK, CDR2 SYGVNS. The J segment lost 5 bases and the V segment lost 6 bases, leaving 8 bases of the junction unmatched. The CDR3 totals 16 residues. CDR3 DNA: TGTGCCAGCAGCGCCATAGCGGGAGGGTCTACCGGGGAGCTGTTTTTT. Translated: CASSAIAGGSTGELFF.

In nucleotides, the CDR3 is TGCGCCAGCAGCTTCATGGGACAGGGGTTAGCAGATACGCAGTATTTT. Translating gives CASSFMGQGLADTQYF. The rearrangement joins TRBV5-1 to TRBJ2-3; TRBD1 aligns across 10 bases. V trimming: 2 bases; J trimming: 4 bases; junction bases outside the gene matches: 7. Germline-derived CDR1 and CDR2 are SGHRS and YFSETQ. The CDR3 sequence is 16 residues long.

The genes are TRBV30 and TRBJ1-1; 7 bases are shared with TRBD1. Per the germline V gene, CDR1 is GTSNPN and CDR2 is SVGIG (reference sequence). V lost 3 bases, J lost 1 base, and 2 bases stayed unmatched. The CDR3 runs to 13 residues. CDR3 sequence (DNA): TGTGCCTGGAGCAGGGACAGGAACACTGAAGCTTTCTTT. It encodes CAWSRDRNTEAFF.

This clone was picked up a small number of times. The junction differs from germline at one of its ends, possibly a read error. The chain has TRBV30 and TRBJ2-7; D is unclear. Germline V gene sequence: CDR1 GTSNPN, CDR2 SVGIG (reference sequence). The CDR3 has 13 residues. CDR3 DNA: TGTGCCTGGAGTGTGGGCAGAACCTACGGGCAGTACTTC. Translation gives CAWSVGRTYGQYF.

Only a few counts were recorded for this clone. The V and J genes are TRBV18 and TRBJ2-3; D is uncertain. This CDR3 has 16 amino acids. Trimming removed 1 base at V and 0 bases at J, with 11 bases between. Germline V lookup: CDR1 KGHSH, CDR2 LQKENI. This chain's CDR3 is CASSPLTHKSTDTQYF. CDR3 nucleotide sequence: TGTGCCAGCTCACCACTGACACACAAAAGCACAGATACGCAGTATTTT.

This clone appeared a few times. The chain combines TRBV14 with TRBJ2-3; 8 positions match TRBD2. This CDR3 contains 15 residues. Germline CDR1 reads SGHDN; CDR2 reads FVKESK. Trimming took 6 bases from V and 1 from J; bases not matched to a gene: 6. CDR3 nucleotide sequence: TGTGCCAGCAGATTAGCGGGAAGCCGCACAGATACGCAGTATTTT. Protein product: CASRLAGSRTDTQYF.

This clone was seen only a few times. J is TRBJ2-1 and V is TRBV9; D may be TRBD1 (6 bases). The CDR3 extends over 14 amino acids. Germline loops: CDR1 SGDLS, CDR2 YYNGEE. The V and J ends lost 0 bases and 8 bases respectively, with 12 bases between them. CDR3 region: CASSVAQGNYEQFF. CDR3 DNA: TGTGCCAGCAGCGTAGCACAGGGTAACTATGAGCAGTTCTTC.

The chain recombines TRBV29-1 with TRBJ2-3; weak D call: TRBD2 (6 bases). CDR3 length: 12 residues. Germline-derived CDR1 and CDR2 are SQVTM and ANQGSEA. The ends were cut back, 8 bases at V and 1 base at J, with 10 bases in the middle. The CDR3 nucleotides read TGCAGCACATCTAGCGGCACAGATACGCAGTATTTT. This sequence encodes CSTSSGTDTQYF.

In regard to this clone: In the same sample, other DNA sequences code for this CDR3. This sequence joins TRBV7-2 and TRBJ2-3, with D possibly TRBD2 on 6 matching bases. V dropped 0 bases and J dropped 1 base, with 8 bases sitting between them. The CDR3 has 15 amino acids. Germline lookup yields CDR1 SGHTA and CDR2 FQGNSA. CDR3 DNA: TGTGCCAGCAGCTTAGCGGGAGGACGCACAGATACGCAGTATTTT. Amino acids: CASSLAGGRTDTQYF.

This rearrangement joins TRBV14 to TRBJ1-5, with unresolved D. Per the germline V gene, CDR1 is SGHDN and CDR2 is FVKESK. V lost 1 base to trimming and J lost 9 bases, with 10 bases between them. The CDR3 loop spans 13 amino acids. The CDR3 DNA is TGTGCCAGCAGCCAAGGCGCCGAGGGGCCCCAGCATTTT. Translation: CASSQGAEGPQHF.

The chain is built from TRBV18 and TRBJ1-2, with D possibly matching TRBD1 (5 bases). Germline CDR1 and CDR2: KGHSH and LQKENI. The CDR3 length is 14 residues. V was shortened by 6 bases and J by 6 bases, with 17 bases between the two germline ends. CDR3 sequence: CASSAGTGLDGYTF. The CDR3, as DNA: TGTGCCAGCTCGGCCGGGACTGGCCTCGATGGCTACACCTTC.

CDR3 region: CASSLMDSSANTGELFF. The DNA for the CDR3 is TGCGCCAGCAGCTTGATGGACAGTTCTGCGAACACCGGGGAGCTGTTTTTT. The chain joins TRBV5-1 to TRBJ2-2, with D perhaps TRBD1 (6 bases). This CDR3 is built from 17 residues. V shed 1 base and J shed 0 bases, with 13 bases lying between them. The germline V gene has CDR1 SGHRS and CDR2 YFSETQ. The variable domain in full, completed from reference TRBV5-1 and TRBJ2-2, reads KAGVTQTPRYLIKTRGQQVTLSCSPISGHRSVSWYQQTPGQGLQFLFEYFSETQRNKGNFPGRFSGRQFSNSRSEMNVSTLELGDSALYLCASSLMDSSANTGELFFGEGSRLTVL.

The V and J genes are TRBV4-3 and TRBJ2-1; 7 positions match TRBD2. The CDR3 loop spans 14 amino acids. CDR1 and CDR2 from the germline V gene are LGHNA and YSLEER. The junction had 5 bases not matched to a gene; V was cut back by 3 bases and J by 6 bases. CDR3 in amino acids: CASSQDRTSNEQFF. CDR3 coding DNA: TGCGCCAGCAGCCAGGATCGGACTAGCAATGAGCAGTTCTTC.

The V and J genes are TRBV28 and TRBJ2-1, with 7 bases aligning to TRBD1. The CDR3 consists of 15 residues. After removal of 3 bases from V and 6 bases from J, the junction contained 8 bases not matched to a gene. The germline V gene encodes CDR1 MDHEN and CDR2 SYDVKM. Here the CDR3 DNA reads TGTGCCAGCAGTTTGGGGTCAGGGGGATTCAATGAGCAGTTCTTC. Protein product: CASSLGSGGFNEQFF.

In nucleotides, the CDR3 is TGCAGCGTCGAGAGACAGCAACAAGAGACCCAGTACTTC. Translation: CSVERQQQETQYF. The rearrangement uses TRBV29-1 and TRBJ2-5; D might be TRBD1 (5 bases). Looked up from germline, CDR1 is SQVTM and CDR2 is ANQGSEA. The V and J ends lost 6 bases and 2 bases respectively, with 13 bases between them. The CDR3 totals 13 residues. The full variable domain, completed using reference TRBV29-1 and TRBJ2-5, is SAVISQKPSRDICQRGTSLTIQCQVDSQVTMMFWYRQQPGQSLTLIATANQGSEATYESGFVIDKFPISRPNLTFSTLTVSNMSPEDSSIYLCSVERQQQETQYFGPGTRLLVL.

The chain links TRBV2 to TRBJ2-1, with 10 positions matching TRBD2. Germline lookup yields CDR1 SNHLY and CDR2 FYNNEI. The CDR3 runs to 15 residues. V was clipped by 8 bases and J by 4 bases; unmatched bases: 8. CDR3 loop: CASRPEREGYNEQFF. The CDR3 DNA sequence: TGTGCCAGCCGACCGGAGCGGGAGGGGTACAATGAGCAGTTCTTC.

The chain uses TRBV29-1 and TRBJ2-1, with 11 bases fitting TRBD2. Looked up from germline, CDR1 is SQVTM and CDR2 is ANQGSEA. The CDR3 has 12 amino acids. Trimming took 7 bases from V and 8 from J; bases not matched to a gene: 4. The CDR3 is CSGSGRGDEQFF. The DNA of the CDR3 is TGCAGCGGTAGCGGGAGGGGGGATGAGCAGTTCTTC.

J is TRBJ2-1 and V is TRBV11-2, with D perhaps TRBD2 (6 bases). The germline V gene encodes CDR1 SGHAT and CDR2 FQNNGV. There are 15 residues in the CDR3. Trimming removed 5 bases at V and 6 bases at J, with 17 bases between. CDR3: CASSRRRGPLNEQFF. The CDR3, as DNA: TGTGCCAGCAGCCGACGGAGGGGCCCGCTCAATGAGCAGTTCTTC. Variable domain in full (rest from reference TRBV11-2 and TRBJ2-1): EAGVAQSPRYKIIEKRQSVAFWCNPISGHATLYWYQQILGQGPKLLIQFQNNGVVDDSQLPKDRFSAERLKGVDSTLKIQPAKLEDSAVYLCASSRRRGPLNEQFFGPGTRLTVL.

This clone was counted between two and nine times. Other nucleotide sequences in the sample specify the same CDR3. The chain recombines TRBV5-4 with TRBJ2-1; D is perhaps TRBD2 (5 bases). The CDR3 runs to 13 residues. V lost 3 bases to trimming and J lost 9 bases, with 13 bases between them. The germline gives CDR1 SGHNT, CDR2 YYREEE (reference sequence). The CDR3 sequence: CASSSPLAGEQFF. The CDR3 DNA sequence: TGTGCCAGCAGCTCGCCTCTAGCAGGTGAGCAGTTCTTC.

This clone came up a few times. J is TRBJ1-1 and V is TRBV28; 9 bases fit TRBD1. From germline, CDR1 is MDHEN and CDR2 SYDVKM. The trim removed 6 bases at V and 7 bases at J, leaving 9 bases unmatched. The CDR3 is 14 residues long. In DNA form, the CDR3 reads TGTGCCAGCAGCGACCGGGACAGGGAATATGAAGCTTTCTTT. It specifies CASSDRDREYEAFF.